These 13 T cell receptor beta chains came from one sample sequenced in a study of human T cells and chemical hapten exposure. The library attached unique molecular identifiers to individual cDNA molecules. TCRdb redid the calling of the reads with MiXCR, one entry per CDR3 protein. The sample has 95,000 to 150,000 distinct CDR3 sequences; 8.5% are singletons. The total RNA was obtained from whole blood that was not fractionated. Material for sequencing was whole blood. These receptors came from a human donor in good health. Some clones in this sample may be carry-over from other donors' samples.

This clonotype was found many times. The V call is TRBV12-3 or TRBV12-4, the J call TRBJ1-6; D gene ambiguous. V lost 4 bases and J lost 10, with 8 bases in between. The CDR3 spans 12 residues. The CDR3 DNA sequence: TGTGCCAGCAGTTATCTGGGCTCACCCCTCCACTTT. It translates to CASSYLGSPLHF.

A note on this clonotype: A much larger clone lies one base from this, so it may be a read error. The chain joins TRBV5-1 to TRBJ1-1; a possible D gene is TRBD1 (6 bases). The germline gives CDR1 SGHRS, CDR2 YFSETQ. The CDR3 spans 14 residues. The CDR3 loop reads CVSARTGSGTEAFF. DNA for the CDR3: TGCGTCAGCGCCAGAACAGGGTCAGGAACTGAAGCTTTCTTT.

This clonotype was counted many times. The chain links TRBV20-1 to TRBJ2-5; 7 bases are shared with TRBD2. The V and J ends lost 3 bases and 0 bases, in that order; junction bases with no gene match: 7. The CDR3 loop spans 15 amino acids. The germline gives CDR1 DFQATT, CDR2 SNEGSKA (reference sequence). CDR3 coding DNA: TGCAGTGCTAGTGGGGACTACTCCTACCAAGAGACCCAGTACTTC. This encodes CSASGDYSYQETQYF.

Only a few counts were recorded for this clonotype. The gene calls are TRBV10-3 and TRBJ1-2, with a tentative D call TRBD1 (6 bases). Germline V gene lookup returns CDR1 ENHRY and CDR2 SYGVKD. The CDR3 consists of 17 residues. V gave up 0 bases and J gave up 4 bases, with 18 bases separating them. The CDR3 DNA sequence: TGTGCCATCAGTGAGTCGAAGTCGGACGGGGGCGGCTATGGCTACACCTTC. Amino acids: CAISESKSDGGGYGYTF.

This clonotype was seen at least ten times. The chain recombines TRBV10-3 with TRBJ1-1; 7 bases line up with TRBD1. Trimming at V came to 7 bases and at J to 1 base, leaving 3 bases not matched to a gene. Germline-derived CDR1 and CDR2 are ENHRY and SYGVKD. This CDR3 spans 13 amino acids. CDR3 region: CAITGTENTEAFF. DNA for the CDR3: TGTGCCATCACTGGGACAGAGAACACTGAAGCTTTCTTT.

This clonotype was counted many times. The V and J genes are TRBV7-8 and TRBJ1-1; maybe TRBD1 (5 bases). The CDR3 has 15 amino acids. V was pared by 1 base and J by 1 base, with 10 bases between. CDR1 and CDR2 (germline): SGHVS, FQNEAQ. CDR3 nucleotide sequence: TGTGCCAGCAGCTTAGAGAGACAGCCGAACACTGAAGCTTTCTTT. This encodes CASSLERQPNTEAFF.

This clonotype was recorded many times. The chain is built from TRBV2 and TRBJ1-5; the D is unclear. CDR1 is SNHLY and CDR2 is FYNNEI in the germline V gene. Between the trimmed V and J ends, which lost 6 bases and 6 bases, there was a span of 12 bases. The CDR3 runs to 13 residues. The CDR3 here is CASSDGLSQPQHF. CDR3 DNA: TGTGCCAGCAGCGACGGACTGAGTCAGCCCCAGCATTTT.

The chain uses TRBV2 and TRBJ1-1; D remains unclear. In germline, CDR1 is SNHLY, CDR2 FYNNEI. The CDR3 contains 11 residues. V shed 8 bases and J shed 7 bases, with 11 bases lying between them. The CDR3 protein is CASGRVGEAFF. The DNA for the CDR3 is TGTGCCAGCGGGCGTGTGGGTGAAGCTTTCTTT.

The table lists this clonotype with many counts. V gene TRBV10-2 combines with J gene TRBJ2-1, with a weak D call TRBD2 (6 bases). This CDR3 region has 16 residues. V was shortened by 3 bases and J by 7 bases, with 19 bases between the two germline ends. Per germline, CDR1 WSHSY and CDR2 SAAADI. For the CDR3, the DNA is TGCGCCAGCAGTGATTTGGCGGGATTAGTTGTAAATGAGCAGTTCTTC. Its translation: CASSDLAGLVVNEQFF.

This clonotype showed up just a few times. The V gene is TRBV15, the J gene TRBJ2-7; D is unresolved. The V end lost 0 bases, the J end lost 7 bases, and 10 bases lay between the germline ends. This CDR3 region has 13 residues. The germline gives CDR1 LNHNV, CDR2 YYDKDF (reference sequence). The CDR3 spells CATSREAYSEQYF. The CDR3 coding sequence is TGTGCCACCAGCAGAGAAGCGTACTCTGAGCAGTACTTC.

This clonotype showed up many times. This chain joins TRBV11-2 and TRBJ2-7; 11 bases line up with TRBD2. Trimming at V came to 5 bases and at J to 0 bases, leaving 12 bases not matched to a gene. From germline, CDR1 is SGHAT and CDR2 FQNNGV. The CDR3 spans 18 residues. The CDR3 sequence: CASSITLAGGSSSYEQYF. CDR3 sequence (DNA): TGTGCCAGCAGCATCACCCTAGCGGGGGGATCTAGCTCCTACGAGCAGTACTTC.

This clonotype has ten or more counts. CDR3 amino acids: CASSWDSNQPQHF. DNA for the CDR3: TGCGCCAGCAGCTGGGACAGCAATCAGCCCCAGCATTTT. The rearrangement uses TRBV5-1 and TRBJ1-5; D may be TRBD1 (5 bases). The germline V and J ends were trimmed by 3 bases and 1 base, with 5 bases remaining between them. CDR3 length: 13 residues. The V gene's germline CDR1 is SGHRS and CDR2 YFSETQ.

In this sample, this clonotype turned up many times. V and J are TRBV4-2 and TRBJ1-2; D is unresolved. V lost 0 bases, J lost 2 bases, and 13 bases lay in between. This CDR3 contains 16 residues. Germline-derived CDR1 and CDR2 are LGHNA and YNFKEQ. CDR3 nucleotide sequence: TGTGCCAGCAGCCAAGATAGGTGGATCCTCAACTATGGCTACACCTTC. Translation gives CASSQDRWILNYGYTF.